These T cell receptor beta chains were read from a single sample in a study of vaccination effects on CD4 cells after COVID-19. These TCRs' antigens remain unknown. TCRdb keeps only in-frame clones here, not all; method: immunoSEQ multiplex PCR. Found here are tens of thousands of clones, more than 70% of them singletons; the top ten hold about 1.9%. The sample here was CD4+ T cells from PBMCs cultured without peptide, taken before COVID-19 vaccination. These TCRs come from a human donor who received a COVID-19 vaccine. The CDR3 runs from the conserved cysteine through the conserved F or W. Fields, in order: clone size, D gene, J gene, V gene, CDR3 DNA, CDR3 protein. D genes are given only for firm matches. Size values are once, few and many counts, or a class for expanded clones, and some rows have none.

. | . | TRBJ1-1 | TRBV30 | TGTGCCTGGAGCCGGAGGGGAGAAGGAACTGAAGCTTTCTTT | CAWSRRGEGTEAFF
. | . | TRBJ1-1 | TRBV7-8 | TGTGCCAGCAGCTTAGAACTGACCGGGAACACTGAAGCTTTCTTT | CASSLELTGNTEAFF
few | . | TRBJ1-2 | TRBV6-5 | TGTGCCAGCACTCGGTTGGCAGGCGGTTATGGCTACACCTTC | CASTRLAGGYGYTF
. | . | TRBJ1-1 | TRBV18 | TGTGCCAGCTCCCGGGGAACGAACACTGAAGCTTTCTTT | CASSRGTNTEAFF
. | . | TRBJ2-2 | TRBV6-5 | TGTGCCAGCAGGATGACTAGTATCCCCGGGGAGCTGTTTTTT | CASRMTSIPGELFF
. | . | TRBJ2-1 | TRBV30 | TGTGCCGGGACACGGGGGAATGAGCAGTTCTTC | CAGTRGNEQFF
. | . | TRBJ2-5 | TRBV6-5 | TGTGCCAGCAGTTACTCTTGGGACGCCGGCCGAGAGACCCAGTACTTC | CASSYSWDAGRETQYF
. | . | TRBJ1-2 | TRBV18 | TGTGCCAGCTCGAACTCGGGGCAGATATCTACCTATGGCTACACCTTC | CASSNSGQISTYGYTF
. | . | TRBJ1-6 | TRBV5-1 | TGCGCCAGCAGCAGGACAGACCCGATTTCTAATTCACCCCTCCACTTT | CASSRTDPISNSPLHF
. | . | TRBJ1-2 | TRBV6-4 | TGTGCCAGCAGTGACGCTCGGACCAACTATGGCTACACCTTC | CASSDARTNYGYTF
. | . | TRBJ2-3 | TRBV24-1 | TGTGCCACCAGTGAGGGCAGGGCCAGTGGCTCAGATACGCAGTATTTT | CATSEGRASGSDTQYF
. | . | TRBJ2-5 | TRBV19 | TGTGCCAGTAGTATGGGCGGGCTAGGGGTACAAGAGACCCAGTACTTC | CASSMGGLGVQETQYF
few | . | TRBJ2-2 | TRBV4-2 | TGTGCCAGCAGCCAATTCCAGGGTACGAACACCGGGGAGCTGTTTTTT | CASSQFQGTNTGELFF
few | . | TRBJ1-2 | TRBV7-2 | TGTGCCAGCAGCTTTGGATTTCTTAACTATGGCTACACCTTC | CASSFGFLNYGYTF
. | TRBD1 | TRBJ1-2 | TRBV7-2 | TGTGCCAGCAGCTCGGTCAGGGGGGCGGACTATGGCTACACCTTC | CASSSVRGADYGYTF
. | . | TRBJ2-3 | TRBV30 | TGTGCCTGGAGTGTTGGGGGAAGCACAGATACGCAGTATTTT | CAWSVGGSTDTQYF
few | . | TRBJ2-2 | TRBV10-3 | TGTGCCATCAGTGAATGGGGACCTAACACCGGGGAGCTGTTTTTT | CAISEWGPNTGELFF
. | TRBD1 | TRBJ2-5 | TRBV5-1 | TGCGCCAGCAGCTATCTTCCCGGGACAGCGAGGGAGACCCAGTACTTC | CASSYLPGTARETQYF
. | . | TRBJ2-2 | TRBV7-6 | TGTGCCAGCAGCCGCGGGGTCACATCAACCGGGGAGCTGTTTTTT | CASSRGVTSTGELFF
. | . | TRBJ2-3 | TRBV24-1 | TGTGCCACCAGTGATAGACAAGATACGCAGTATTTT | CATSDRQDTQYF
few | . | TRBJ1-2 | TRBV7-2 | TGTGCCAGCAGCCCCTCCGGGACGGGACACTTC | CASSPSGTGHF
. | . | TRBJ2-1 | TRBV5-1 | TGCGCCAGCAGCTTGGGGGGTCTCACCACTTACAATGAGCAGTTCTTC | CASSLGGLTTYNEQFF
. | TRBD2 | TRBJ2-1 | TRBV2 | TGTGCCAGCAACCCGGACGGGAGGGATGAGCAGTTCTTC | CASNPDGRDEQFF
. | TRBD1 | TRBJ1-2 | TRBV2 | TGTGCCAGGACAGGGGGCGACTATGGCTACACCTTC | CARTGGDYGYTF
. | . | TRBJ2-5 | TRBV5-1 | TGCGCCAGCAGCTTGCTTCCCCCAGGCAGTACTTCAGAGACCCAGTACTTC | CASSLLPPGSTSETQYF
. | . | TRBJ1-2 | TRBV19 | TGTGCCAGTAGTCTCCGTTGGGGGGGCAACTATGGCTACACCTTC | CASSLRWGGNYGYTF
. | TRBD1 | TRBJ2-1 | TRBV5-1 | TGCGCCAGCAGCTTGAGGACAGGGGTTAATGAGCAGTTCTTC | CASSLRTGVNEQFF
. | . | TRBJ1-2 | TRBV30 | TGTGCCTGGAGTGTACAGGGAGGGGCGTATGGCTACACCTTC | CAWSVQGGAYGYTF